The rows below give T cell receptor beta chains drawn from one sample of a study of cytomegalovirus exposure and HLA in healthy donors. Method: immunoSEQ multiplex PCR; TCRdb's copy keeps in-frame clones and lacks some. The data show under 200,000 clones, with 70% to 80% seen just once and approximately 0.39% held by the top ten. The specimen sequenced was PBMCs. Every receptor here comes from a male donor in good health and CMV-seropositive. Each CDR3 is given with its conserved first and last residue. D genes are given only for firm matches. Only part of the rows carry a size: once, few, many, or a class if the clone is expanded.

DNA: TGTGCCAGCAGCTTAATGGGGGGGAGGAGCGCAACTAATGAAAAACTGTTTTTT
CDR3: CASSLMGGRSATNEKLFF
J: TRBJ1-4
V: TRBV7-2
D: NA
size: NA
length: 18

DNA: TGCGCCAGCAGCCAAGATGTCAGGGAAACCTACGAGCAGTACTTC
CDR3: CASSQDVRETYEQYF
J: TRBJ2-7
V: TRBV4-3
D: NA
size: NA
length: 15

DNA: TGTGCCAGCAAGCCCGACCCGGCGGGTAGGAGCTCCTACGAGCAGTACTTC
CDR3: CASKPDPAGRSSYEQYF
J: TRBJ2-7
V: TRBV11-2
D: NA
size: NA
length: 17

DNA: TGTGCCAGCAGCTTAATTTTAGCGGGGGGAGATACGCAGTATTTT
CDR3: CASSLILAGGDTQYF
J: TRBJ2-3
V: TRBV7-2
D: TRBD2
size: NA
length: 15

DNA: TGTGCCAGCAGTGACGTCCCGAGGGAGTTCTTC
CDR3: CASSDVPREFF
J: TRBJ2-1
V: TRBV6-5
D: NA
size: few
length: 11

DNA: TGCGCCAGCAGCTTGGCCATTCAAGTAGGGACAGGGAACTATGGCTACACCTTC
CDR3: CASSLAIQVGTGNYGYTF
J: TRBJ1-2
V: TRBV5-1
D: TRBD1
size: NA
length: 18

DNA: TGTGCCAGCAGTCCTCGGGGGAACCCTGCAACTAATGAAAAACTGTTTTTT
CDR3: CASSPRGNPATNEKLFF
J: TRBJ1-4
V: TRBV27
D: NA
size: few
length: 17

DNA: TGTGCCAGCAGTTTTCTTCTAAGACAGGGGACCTACGAGCAGTACTTC
CDR3: CASSFLLRQGTYEQYF
J: TRBJ2-7
V: TRBV27
D: TRBD1
size: NA
length: 16

DNA: TGTGCCTGGAGTGGTGGGACAGGGTTTGGGTTTAGCAATCAGCCCCAGCATTTT
CDR3: CAWSGGTGFGFSNQPQHF
J: TRBJ1-5
V: TRBV30
D: TRBD1
size: NA
length: 18

DNA: TGTGCCAGCAGTTTACCGACCAGCGCATACCAAGAGACCCAGTACTTC
CDR3: CASSLPTSAYQETQYF
J: TRBJ2-5
V: TRBV25-1
D: NA
size: NA
length: 16

DNA: TGTGCCACCAGCGCTCCAGGGGGCTGGGCTGAAGCTTTCTTT
CDR3: CATSAPGGWAEAFF
J: TRBJ1-1
V: TRBV15
D: TRBD1
size: NA
length: 14

DNA: TGTGCCAGCAGTAGTCTCGGTTCCGGGGAGCTGTTTTTT
CDR3: CASSSLGSGELFF
J: TRBJ2-2
V: TRBV27
D: NA
size: NA
length: 13

DNA: TGTGCCAGCAGTCCGGACAGAATTTACAATGAGCAGTTCTTC
CDR3: CASSPDRIYNEQFF
J: TRBJ2-1
V: TRBV25-1
D: NA
size: NA
length: 14

DNA: TGTGCCAGCAGCTCTAGCGGGAGTAAGTATTCCAATGAGCAGTTCTTC
CDR3: CASSSSGSKYSNEQFF
J: TRBJ2-1
V: TRBV5-4
D: TRBD2
size: NA
length: 16

DNA: TGTGCCAGCAGCGAAAGGGGGAGCTCTGGGGCCAACGTCCTGACTTTC
CDR3: CASSERGSSGANVLTF
J: TRBJ2-6
V: TRBV7-3
D: NA
size: NA
length: 16

DNA: TGTGCCAGCAATTACTCGGCAGACACCTACGAGCAGTACTTC
CDR3: CASNYSADTYEQYF
J: TRBJ2-7
V: TRBV6-5
D: NA
size: NA
length: 14

DNA: TGCGCCAGCAGCCAAGTTGGACTTTACAATGAGCAGTTCTTC
CDR3: CASSQVGLYNEQFF
J: TRBJ2-1
V: TRBV4-3
D: NA
size: few
length: 14

DNA: TGTGCCAGCAGCACTAGCGGGGGTATTTCCTACGAGCAGTACTTC
CDR3: CASSTSGGISYEQYF
J: TRBJ2-7
V: TRBV7-3
D: TRBD2
size: NA
length: 15

DNA: TGTGCCAGTAGTATAGGGTTCCATACCTCTCGGAATGAGCAGTTCTTC
CDR3: CASSIGFHTSRNEQFF
J: TRBJ2-1
V: TRBV19
D: NA
size: NA
length: 16

DNA: TGTGCCAGCCGGGGTGGCAGAAACTACGAGCAGTACTTC
CDR3: CASRGGRNYEQYF
J: TRBJ2-7
V: TRBV7-2
D: NA
size: NA
length: 13

DNA: TGCGCCAGCAGCCAAGGAGCTAGCGGGAGGGCCGGGGCAGATACGCAGTATTTT
CDR3: CASSQGASGRAGADTQYF
J: TRBJ2-3
V: TRBV4-3
D: TRBD2
size: NA
length: 18

DNA: TGTGCCAGCAGCCGAGAGCCCGGGGTCCAAGAGACCCAGTACTTC
CDR3: CASSREPGVQETQYF
J: TRBJ2-5
V: TRBV4-1
D: NA
size: NA
length: 15

DNA: TGTGCCAGCAGCTTTAAGGGGGCTCAGCCCCAGCATTTT
CDR3: CASSFKGAQPQHF
J: TRBJ1-5
V: TRBV5-4
D: TRBD1
size: once
length: 13

DNA: TGTTCCAGCAGCCATTGGACAGGCCTCTCTGGAAACACCATATATTTT
CDR3: CSSSHWTGLSGNTIYF
J: TRBJ1-3
V: TRBV7-9
D: TRBD1
size: NA
length: 16

DNA: TGTGCCAGCTCACCAATCTTGAGGACAGGGGGCTCTGGCACCGGGGAGCTGTTTTTT
CDR3: CASSPILRTGGSGTGELFF
J: TRBJ2-2
V: TRBV18
D: TRBD1
size: NA
length: 19